The entry below describes one TCR beta chain. This record belongs to a study of blood T cell repertoires in COVID-19. About the research overall: T cells, B-cell-depleted T cells, or PBMCs provided the cDNA or gDNA that served as material.

Per the original data handling: Amplification of reference gene primers provided the estimated nucleated cell counts. TCRdb keeps only in-frame clones here, not all; method: immunoSEQ multiplex PCR. The V and J calls and clone size come from that table; D and trimming were worked out from the DNA. The data hold under 500,000 clones, with 75% to 90% observed a single time. Trimming took 7 bases from V and 2 from J, leaving 8 bases between them. The length of the CDR3 is 11 residues. CDR1 is DFQATT and CDR2 is SNEGSKA in the germline V gene (reference sequence). For recovered donors of Cohort 3, there were two negative PCRs, clearance, or symptom resolution.

The receptor was derived from a man aged 30 to 39 who had recovered from COVID-19. The chain combines TRBV20-1 with TRBJ1-2, with no clear D. Sequenced material: PBMCs or T cells enriched from blood (not recorded which). The CDR3 bases are TGCAGTGGGAGCAGCAACTATGGCTACACCTTC. Its protein is CSGSSNYGYTF.